Detailed here is one T cell receptor (beta chain). This entry comes from a study of blood T cell repertoires in COVID-19. In terms of age and location, participants ranged from roughly 18 to 100 years and lived in about 25 US areas. In the original processing: Nucleated cell counts were estimated from reference gene primer amplification. Some clones are missing from TCRdb's copy, which holds only in-frame ones; the method was immunoSEQ multiplex PCR. Clone size and V and J calls were adopted from that table, with D and trimming inferred from the DNA. This table has hundreds of thousands of clones, around nine tenths appearing once. The source of this sequence is a woman between 18 and 30 years old who had recovered from COVID-19. Sequences were obtained from PBMCs or T cells enriched from blood (not recorded which).

For the CDR3, the DNA is TGTGCCAGCCAACCGGGACAGACTAACACCGGGGAGCTGTTTTTT. Its translation is CASQPGQTNTGELFF. This sequence joins TRBV19 and TRBJ2-2; 7 nucleotides align to TRBD1. The CDR3 is 15 amino acids. The J segment lost 2 bases and the V segment lost 9 bases, leaving 9 bases of the junction unmatched. Germline V gene sequence: CDR1 LNHDA, CDR2 SQIVND (reference sequence).